The entry below gives a single T cell receptor (beta chain) sequence along with its context. The repertoire was sequenced with immunoSEQ multiplex PCR; TCRdb's copy has only in-frame clones and lacks some. The sample records roughly 100,000 clones, roughly 79% being singletons. This entry comes from a study of blood T cell repertoires in COVID-19. The CDR3 totals 15 residues. Trimming cost V 4 bases and J 8 bases, with 15 bases left between them. The germline V gene has CDR1 LNHDA and CDR2 SQIVND (reference sequence). The TCR originated in a man older than 75 with COVID-19, enrolled during active disease. V gene TRBV19 combines with J gene TRBJ1-6; possibly TRBD1 for D (5 bases). The sample consisted of peripheral blood. The CDR3 reads CASSTPGVLDSPLHF. CDR3 coding DNA: TGTGCCAGTAGTACCCCGGGGGTGCTCGATTCACCCCTCCACTTT.